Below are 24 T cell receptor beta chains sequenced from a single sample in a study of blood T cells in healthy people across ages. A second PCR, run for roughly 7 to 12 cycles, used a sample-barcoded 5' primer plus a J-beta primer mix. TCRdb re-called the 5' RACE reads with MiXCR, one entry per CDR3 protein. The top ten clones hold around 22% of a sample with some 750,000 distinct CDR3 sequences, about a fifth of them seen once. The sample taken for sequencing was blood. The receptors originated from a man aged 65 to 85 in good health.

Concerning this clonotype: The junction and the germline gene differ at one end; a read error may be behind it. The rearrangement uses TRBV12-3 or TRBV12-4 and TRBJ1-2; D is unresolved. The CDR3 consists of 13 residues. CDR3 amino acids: CASSLISNYGYAF. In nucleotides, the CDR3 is TGTGCCAGCAGTTTAATATCTAACTATGGCTACGCCTTC.

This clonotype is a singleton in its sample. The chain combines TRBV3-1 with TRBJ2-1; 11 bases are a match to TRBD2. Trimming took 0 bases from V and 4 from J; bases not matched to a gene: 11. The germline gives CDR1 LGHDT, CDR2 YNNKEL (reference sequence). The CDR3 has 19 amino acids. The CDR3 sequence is CASSQDLPSGRHRYNEQFF. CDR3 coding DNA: TGTGCCAGCAGCCAAGATCTTCCTAGCGGGAGGCACAGGTACAATGAGCAGTTCTTC.

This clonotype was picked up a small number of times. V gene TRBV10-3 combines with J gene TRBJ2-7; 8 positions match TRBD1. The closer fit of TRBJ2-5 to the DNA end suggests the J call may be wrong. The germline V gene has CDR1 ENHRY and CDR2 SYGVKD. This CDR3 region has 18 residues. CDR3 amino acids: CAISERAGGDTNMGTQYF. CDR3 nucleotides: TGTGCCATCAGTGAGAGGGCAGGGGGCGATACAAACATGGGGACCCAGTACTTC.

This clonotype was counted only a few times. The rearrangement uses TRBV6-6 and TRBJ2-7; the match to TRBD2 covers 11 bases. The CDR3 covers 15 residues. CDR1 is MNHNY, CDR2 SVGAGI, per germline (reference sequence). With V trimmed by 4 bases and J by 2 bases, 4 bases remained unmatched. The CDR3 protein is CASSSSGGSTYEQYF. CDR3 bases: TGTGCCAGCAGTTCTAGCGGGGGGTCCACCTACGAGCAGTACTTC.

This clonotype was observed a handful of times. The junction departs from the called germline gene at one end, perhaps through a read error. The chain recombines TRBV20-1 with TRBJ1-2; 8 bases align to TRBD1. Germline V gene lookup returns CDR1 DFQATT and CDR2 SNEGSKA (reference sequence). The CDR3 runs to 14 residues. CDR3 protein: CGARSDRERYGYTF. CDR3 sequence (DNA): TGCGGTGCTAGATCGGACAGGGAACGATATGGCTACACCTTC.

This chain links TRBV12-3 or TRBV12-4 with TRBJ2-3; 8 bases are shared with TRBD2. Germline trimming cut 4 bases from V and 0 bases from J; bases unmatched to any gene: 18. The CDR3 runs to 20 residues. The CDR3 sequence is CASSSLSGGVIGFSTDTQYF. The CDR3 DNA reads TGTGCCAGCAGTTCCCTCAGCGGGGGTGTTATAGGATTTAGCACAGATACGCAGTATTTT.

CDR3 loop: CASSGGSREGYTF. The DNA for the CDR3 is TGTGCCAGCAGTGGGGGGTCAAGGGAAGGCTACACCTTC. The chain is built from TRBV6-6 and TRBJ1-2; TRBD1 is a possible D gene (5 bases). The CDR3 loop spans 13 amino acids. CDR1 is MNHNY and CDR2 is SVGAGI in the germline V gene (reference sequence). Trimming left V 5 bases short and J 8 bases short, with 15 bases between.

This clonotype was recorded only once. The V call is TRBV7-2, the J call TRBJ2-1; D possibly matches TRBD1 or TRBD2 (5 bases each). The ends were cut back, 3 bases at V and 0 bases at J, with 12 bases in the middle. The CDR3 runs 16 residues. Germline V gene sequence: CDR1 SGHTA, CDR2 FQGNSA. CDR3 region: CASSFVGTDSYNEQFF. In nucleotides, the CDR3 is TGTGCCAGCAGCTTTGTCGGGACGGACTCCTACAATGAGCAGTTCTTC.

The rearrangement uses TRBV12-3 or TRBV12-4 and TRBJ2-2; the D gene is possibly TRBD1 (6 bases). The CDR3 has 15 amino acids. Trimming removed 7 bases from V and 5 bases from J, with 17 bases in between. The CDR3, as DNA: TGTGCCAGCACCTGGACCAGGGGAAAGACCGGGGAGCTGTTTTTT. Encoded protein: CASTWTRGKTGELFF.

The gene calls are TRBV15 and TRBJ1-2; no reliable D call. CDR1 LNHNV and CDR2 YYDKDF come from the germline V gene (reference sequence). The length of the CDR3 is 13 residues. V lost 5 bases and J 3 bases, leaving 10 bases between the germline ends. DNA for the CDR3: TGTGCCACCAGCGTGACCCGGTACTATGGCTACACCTTC. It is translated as CATSVTRYYGYTF.

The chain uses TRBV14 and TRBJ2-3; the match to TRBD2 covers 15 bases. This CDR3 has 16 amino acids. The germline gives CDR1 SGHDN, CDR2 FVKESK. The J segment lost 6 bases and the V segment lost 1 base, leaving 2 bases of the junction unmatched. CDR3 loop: CASSQVGLAGGDTQYF. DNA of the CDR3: TGTGCCAGCAGCCAAGTTGGACTAGCGGGGGGGGATACGCAGTATTTT.

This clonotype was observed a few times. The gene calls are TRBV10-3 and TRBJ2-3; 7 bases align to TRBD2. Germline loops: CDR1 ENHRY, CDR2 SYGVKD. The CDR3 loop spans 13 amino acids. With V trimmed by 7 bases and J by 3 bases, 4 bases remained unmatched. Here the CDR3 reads CAITVGGTDTQYF. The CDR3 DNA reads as TGTGCCATCACCGTGGGGGGGACAGATACGCAGTATTTT.

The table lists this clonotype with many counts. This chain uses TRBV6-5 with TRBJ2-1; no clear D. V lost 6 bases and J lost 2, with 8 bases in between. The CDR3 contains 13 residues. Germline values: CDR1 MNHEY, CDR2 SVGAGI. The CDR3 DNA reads TGTGCCAGCAGCCCCCCAACCTACAATGAGCAGTTCTTC. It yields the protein CASSPPTYNEQFF.

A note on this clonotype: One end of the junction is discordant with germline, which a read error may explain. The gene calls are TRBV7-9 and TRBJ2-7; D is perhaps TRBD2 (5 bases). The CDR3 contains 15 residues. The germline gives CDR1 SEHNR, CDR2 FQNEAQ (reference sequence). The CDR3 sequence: CVSSLAGDFSYEQYF. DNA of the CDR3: TGTGTCAGCAGCTTAGCCGGGGATTTCTCCTACGAGCAGTACTTC.

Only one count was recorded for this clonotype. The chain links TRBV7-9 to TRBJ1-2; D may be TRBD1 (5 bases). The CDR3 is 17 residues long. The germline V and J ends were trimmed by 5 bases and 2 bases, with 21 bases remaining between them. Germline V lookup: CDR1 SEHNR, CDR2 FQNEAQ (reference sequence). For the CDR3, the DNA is TGTGCCAGCAGCCTGCCATCCGGGACCCTGACCAACTATGGCTACACCTTC. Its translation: CASSLPSGTLTNYGYTF.

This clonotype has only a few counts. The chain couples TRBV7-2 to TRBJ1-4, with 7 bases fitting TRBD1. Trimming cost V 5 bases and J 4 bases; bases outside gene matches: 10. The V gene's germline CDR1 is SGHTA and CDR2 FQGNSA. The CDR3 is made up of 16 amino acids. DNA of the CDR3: TGTGCCAGCAGCATTTTAACAGGGGTCCTTAATGAAAAACTGTTTTTT. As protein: CASSILTGVLNEKLFF.

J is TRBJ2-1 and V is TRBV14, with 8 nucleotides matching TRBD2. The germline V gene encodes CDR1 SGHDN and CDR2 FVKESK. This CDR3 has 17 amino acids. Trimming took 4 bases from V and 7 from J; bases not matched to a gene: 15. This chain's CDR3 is CASSPLSGVSGWNEQFF. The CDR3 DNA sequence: TGTGCCAGCAGCCCGCTTAGCGGGGTATCTGGGTGGAATGAGCAGTTCTTC.

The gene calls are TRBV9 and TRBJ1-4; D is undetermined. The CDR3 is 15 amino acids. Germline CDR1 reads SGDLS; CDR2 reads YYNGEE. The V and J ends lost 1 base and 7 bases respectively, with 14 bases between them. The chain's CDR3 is CASSVWSGSGEKLFF. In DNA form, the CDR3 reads TGTGCCAGCAGCGTATGGAGCGGATCGGGTGAAAAACTGTTTTTT.

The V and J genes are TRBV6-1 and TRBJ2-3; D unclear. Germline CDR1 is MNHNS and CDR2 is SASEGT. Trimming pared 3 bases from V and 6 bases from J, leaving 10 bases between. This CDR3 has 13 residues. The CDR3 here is CASSEPPLDTQYF. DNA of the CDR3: TGTGCCAGCAGTGAGCCTCCGTTGGATACGCAGTATTTT.

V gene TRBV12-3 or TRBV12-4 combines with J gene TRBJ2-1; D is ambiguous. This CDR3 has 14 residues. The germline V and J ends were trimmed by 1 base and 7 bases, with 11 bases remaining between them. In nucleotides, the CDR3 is TGTGCCAGCAGTTTAGGTGGATTTCTGAATGAGCAGTTCTTC. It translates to CASSLGGFLNEQFF.

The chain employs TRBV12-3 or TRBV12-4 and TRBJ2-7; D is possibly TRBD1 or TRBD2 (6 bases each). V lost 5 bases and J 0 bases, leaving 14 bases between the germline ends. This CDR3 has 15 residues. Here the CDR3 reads CASSGGTSSSYEQYF. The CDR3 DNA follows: TGTGCCAGCAGTGGGGGGACATCGAGCTCCTACGAGCAGTACTTC.

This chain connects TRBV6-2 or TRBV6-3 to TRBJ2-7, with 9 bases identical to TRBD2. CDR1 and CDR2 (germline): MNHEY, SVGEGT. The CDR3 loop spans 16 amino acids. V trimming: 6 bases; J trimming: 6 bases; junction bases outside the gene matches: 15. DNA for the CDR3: TGTGCCAGCAGGCCGGCACTAGCGGGCCAAAAGCGCGAGCAGTACGTC. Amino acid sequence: CASRPALAGQKREQYV.

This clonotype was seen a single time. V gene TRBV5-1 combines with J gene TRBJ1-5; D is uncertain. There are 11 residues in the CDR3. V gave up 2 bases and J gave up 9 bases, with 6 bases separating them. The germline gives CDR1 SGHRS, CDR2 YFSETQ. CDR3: CASSFLSPQHF. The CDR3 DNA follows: TGCGCCAGCAGCTTCCTGTCGCCCCAGCATTTT.

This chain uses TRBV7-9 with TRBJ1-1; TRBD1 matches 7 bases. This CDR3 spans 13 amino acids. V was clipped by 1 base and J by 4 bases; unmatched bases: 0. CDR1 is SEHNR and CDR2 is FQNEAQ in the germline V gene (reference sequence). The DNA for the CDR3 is TGTGCCAGCAGCTTAGAGGGGGCCACTGAAGCTTTCTTT. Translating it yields CASSLEGATEAFF.